A single sample gave rise to the 6 T cell receptor beta chains below, sequenced in a study of CD4 T cells in relation to SARS-CoV-2 and coronaviruses. Unexposed donor CD4+ T cells date from about 2011-2018, before the COVID-19 pandemic. Sequencing used immunoSEQ multiplex PCR; TCRdb keeps in-frame clones, though not all of them. Among roughly 61,000 clones listed, roughly 85% were seen once. Sequencing used memory CD4+ T cells from PBMCs. The origin of the receptors is a human donor in good health.

The chain employs TRBV19 and TRBJ2-3, with 12 bases matching TRBD2. CDR3 length: 16 residues. Germline V gene lookup returns CDR1 LNHDA and CDR2 SQIVND (reference sequence). Trimming cost V 5 bases and J 7 bases; bases outside gene matches: 10. Here the CDR3 DNA reads TGTGCCAGTAGTCCCACTAGCGGGGGGTTACAAAATACGCAGTATTTT. Translation: CASSPTSGGLQNTQYF.

The gene calls are TRBV5-6 and TRBJ2-2; 10 bases fit TRBD1. The germline V gene has CDR1 SGHDT and CDR2 YYEEEE. The trim removed 3 bases at V and 5 bases at J, leaving 7 bases unmatched. The CDR3 is 16 amino acids. CDR3 residues: CASSSLGQGITGELFF. CDR3 sequence (DNA): TGTGCCAGCAGCTCGCTGGGACAGGGGATAACCGGGGAGCTGTTTTTT.

V gene TRBV7-2 combines with J gene TRBJ2-7; 11 bases map to TRBD2. This CDR3 region has 16 residues. Losses at the gene ends were 5 bases for V and 3 bases for J; bases not matched to a gene: 9. The germline gives CDR1 SGHTA, CDR2 FQGNSA. The CDR3 DNA reads as TGTGCCAGCAGCACCGCCGGGACTAGCGGCTACTACGAGCAGTACTTC. Its protein product is CASSTAGTSGYYEQYF. Full variable domain (rest looked up from reference TRBV7-2 and TRBJ2-7): GAGVSQSPSNKVTEKGKDVELRCDPISGHTALYWYRQSLGQGLEFLIYFQGNSAPDKSGLPSDRFSAERTGGSVSTLTIQRTQQEDSAVYLCASSTAGTSGYYEQYFGPGTRLTVT.

DNA for the CDR3: TGTGCCAGTAGTATAGATGTCGGCAGGTCCAACACTGAAGCTTTCTTT. Protein sequence: CASSIDVGRSNTEAFF. The V and J genes are TRBV19 and TRBJ1-1, with D unclear. The CDR3 contains 16 residues. Germline V gene lookup returns CDR1 LNHDA and CDR2 SQIVND (reference sequence). Trimming stripped 0 bases from V and 2 bases from J, with 13 bases between.

J is TRBJ2-7 and V is TRBV12-3 or TRBV12-4; D might be TRBD1 (6 bases). This CDR3 is 13 amino acids long. V lost 4 bases, J lost 5 bases, and 12 bases lay in between. CDR3 sequence: CASSSRYRDEQYF. DNA for the CDR3: TGTGCCAGCAGTTCAAGGTACAGGGACGAGCAGTACTTC.

The genes are TRBV27 and TRBJ1-6; unclear D gene. CDR3 length: 13 amino acids. Germline V gives CDR1 MNHEY, CDR2 SMNVEV (reference sequence). The ends were cut back, 6 bases at V and 7 bases at J, with 10 bases in the middle. The CDR3 DNA sequence: TGTGCCAGCAGCCCACGGGGAAATTCACCCCTCCACTTT. It is translated as CASSPRGNSPLHF.